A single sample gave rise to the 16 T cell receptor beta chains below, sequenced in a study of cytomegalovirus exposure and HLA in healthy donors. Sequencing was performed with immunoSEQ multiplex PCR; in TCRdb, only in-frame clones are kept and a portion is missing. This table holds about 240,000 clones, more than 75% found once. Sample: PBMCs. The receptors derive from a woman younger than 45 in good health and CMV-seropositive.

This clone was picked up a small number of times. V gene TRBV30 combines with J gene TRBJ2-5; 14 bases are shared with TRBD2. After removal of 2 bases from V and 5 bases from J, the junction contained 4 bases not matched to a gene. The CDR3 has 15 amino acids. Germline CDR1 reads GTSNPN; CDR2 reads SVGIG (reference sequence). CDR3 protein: CAWSPGLAGEETQYF. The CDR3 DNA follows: TGTGCCTGGAGTCCGGGACTAGCGGGAGAGGAGACCCAGTACTTC. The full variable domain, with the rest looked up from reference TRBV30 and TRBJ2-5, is SQTIHQWPATLVQPVGSPLSLECTVEGTSNPNLYWYRQAAGRGLQLLFYSVGIGQISSEVPQNLSASRPQDRQFILSSKKLLLSDSGFYLCAWSPGLAGEETQYFGPGTRLLVL.

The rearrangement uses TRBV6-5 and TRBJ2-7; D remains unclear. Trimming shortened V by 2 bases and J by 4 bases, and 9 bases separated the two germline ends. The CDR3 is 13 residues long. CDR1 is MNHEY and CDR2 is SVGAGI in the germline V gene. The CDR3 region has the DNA TGTGCCAGCAGTTACGCTCCACAGTACGAGCAGTACTTC. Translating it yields CASSYAPQYEQYF.

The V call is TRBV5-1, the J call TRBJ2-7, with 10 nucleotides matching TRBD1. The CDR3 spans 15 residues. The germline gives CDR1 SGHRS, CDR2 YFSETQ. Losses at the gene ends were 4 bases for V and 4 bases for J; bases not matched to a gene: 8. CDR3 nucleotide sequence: TGCGCCAGCAGCCTCCCGGGACAGGGGTTATACGAGCAGTACTTC. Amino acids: CASSLPGQGLYEQYF.

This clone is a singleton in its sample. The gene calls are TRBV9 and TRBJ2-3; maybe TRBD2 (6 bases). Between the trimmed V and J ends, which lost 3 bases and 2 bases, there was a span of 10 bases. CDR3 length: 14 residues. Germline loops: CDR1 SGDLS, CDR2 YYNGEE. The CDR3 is CASSGLVATDTQYF. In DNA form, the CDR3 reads TGTGCCAGCAGCGGACTAGTTGCCACAGATACGCAGTATTTT.

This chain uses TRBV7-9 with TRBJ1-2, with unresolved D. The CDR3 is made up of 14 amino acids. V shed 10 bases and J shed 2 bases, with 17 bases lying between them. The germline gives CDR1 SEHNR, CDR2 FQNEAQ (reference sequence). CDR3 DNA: TGTGCCACTAACTTTAGGGAGGTAAACTATGGCTACACCTTC. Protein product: CATNFREVNYGYTF. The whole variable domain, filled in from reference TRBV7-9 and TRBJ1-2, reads DTGVSQNPRHKITKRGQNVTFRCDPISEHNRLYWYRQTLGQGPEFLTYFQNEAQLEKSRLLSDRFSAERPKGSFSTLEIQRTEQGDSAMYLCATNFREVNYGYTFGSGTRLTVV.

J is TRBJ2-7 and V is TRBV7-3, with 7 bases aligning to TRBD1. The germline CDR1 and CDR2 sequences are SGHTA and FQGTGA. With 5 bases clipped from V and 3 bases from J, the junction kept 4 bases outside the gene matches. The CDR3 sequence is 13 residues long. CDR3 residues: CASSRDSNYEQYF. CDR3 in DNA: TGTGCCAGCAGCCGGGACAGCAACTACGAGCAGTACTTC.

CDR3: CSASGDRGPANYGYTF. As DNA, the CDR3 is TGCAGCGCGTCCGGGGACAGGGGTCCTGCTAACTATGGCTACACCTTC. The chain is built from TRBV29-1 and TRBJ1-2, with TRBD1 identical over 10 bases. This CDR3 comprises 16 residues. CDR1 SQVTM and CDR2 ANQGSEA come from the germline V gene. Trimming took 7 bases from V and 0 from J; bases not matched to a gene: 11.

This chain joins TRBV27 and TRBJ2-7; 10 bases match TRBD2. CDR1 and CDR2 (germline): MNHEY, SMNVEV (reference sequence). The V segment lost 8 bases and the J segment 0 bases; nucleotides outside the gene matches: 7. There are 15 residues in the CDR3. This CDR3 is CASGTGLALSYEQYF. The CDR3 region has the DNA TGTGCCAGCGGCACGGGACTAGCGCTCTCCTACGAGCAGTACTTC.

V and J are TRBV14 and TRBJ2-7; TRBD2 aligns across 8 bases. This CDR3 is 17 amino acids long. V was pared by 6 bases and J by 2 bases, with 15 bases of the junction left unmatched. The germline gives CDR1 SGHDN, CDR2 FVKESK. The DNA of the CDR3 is TGTGCCAGCAGTACTAGCGGACTTCACAGAGGGCCCTACGAGCAGTACTTC. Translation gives CASSTSGLHRGPYEQYF.

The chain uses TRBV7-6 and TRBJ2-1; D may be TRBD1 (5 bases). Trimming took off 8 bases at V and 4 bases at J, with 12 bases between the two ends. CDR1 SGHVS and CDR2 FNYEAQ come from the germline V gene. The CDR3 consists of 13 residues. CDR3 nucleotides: TGTGCCAGCGGGGCGACGATTTACAATGAGCAGTTCTTC. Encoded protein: CASGATIYNEQFF.

CDR3 in amino acids: CASSLLIDTQYF. CDR3 DNA: TGTGCCAGCAGCTTACTTATAGATACGCAGTATTTT. This chain links TRBV7-8 with TRBJ2-3; D is ambiguous. The CDR3 totals 12 residues. The ends were cut back, 2 bases at V and 5 bases at J, with 5 bases in the middle. The germline V gene encodes CDR1 SGHVS and CDR2 FQNEAQ.

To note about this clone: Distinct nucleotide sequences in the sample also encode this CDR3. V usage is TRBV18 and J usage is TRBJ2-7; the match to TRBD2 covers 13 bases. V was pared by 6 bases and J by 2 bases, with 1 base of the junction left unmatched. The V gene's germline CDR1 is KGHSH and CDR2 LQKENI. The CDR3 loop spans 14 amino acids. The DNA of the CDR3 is TGTGCCAGCTCCGGACTAGCGGGAGCCTACGAGCAGTACTTC. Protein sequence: CASSGLAGAYEQYF.

CDR3 sequence (DNA): TGTGCCAGCAGTCCCAATTTTAACAGTGAAGAAGCTTTCTTT. Encoded protein: CASSPNFNSEEAFF. The chain is built from TRBV25-1 and TRBJ1-1; D gene unclear. This CDR3 contains 14 residues. The germline V and J ends were trimmed by 5 bases and 8 bases, with 18 bases remaining between them. Per germline, CDR1 MGHDK and CDR2 SYGVNS.

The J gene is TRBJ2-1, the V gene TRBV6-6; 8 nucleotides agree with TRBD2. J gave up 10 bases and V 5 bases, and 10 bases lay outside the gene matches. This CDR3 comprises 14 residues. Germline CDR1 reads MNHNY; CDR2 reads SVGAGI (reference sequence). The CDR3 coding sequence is TGTGCCAGCAGTCGGGAGGGCCTTGTTGGAGAGCAGTTCTTC. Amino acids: CASSREGLVGEQFF.

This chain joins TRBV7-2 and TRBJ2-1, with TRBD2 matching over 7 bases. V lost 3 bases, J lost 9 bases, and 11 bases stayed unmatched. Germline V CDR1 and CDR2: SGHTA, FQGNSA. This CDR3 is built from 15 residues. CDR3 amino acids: CASSFGGTTSGEQFF. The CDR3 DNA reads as TGTGCCAGCAGCTTCGGCGGGACTACAAGCGGTGAGCAGTTCTTC.

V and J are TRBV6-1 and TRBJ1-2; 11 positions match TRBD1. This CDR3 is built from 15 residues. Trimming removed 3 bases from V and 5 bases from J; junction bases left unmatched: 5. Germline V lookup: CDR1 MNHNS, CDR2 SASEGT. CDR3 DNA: TGTGCCAGCAGTGAGGACAGGGGGCGTATGTATGGCTACACCTTC. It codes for CASSEDRGRMYGYTF.